This TCR beta chain was profiled in a study of T cell repertoires in cytomegalovirus infection. As for the study in general: HLA-B-restricted CMV epitopes that are well studied were used alongside recently identified HLA-C-restricted ones. CMV infection and matching HLA type were both indicated by public TCR beta signatures. Whole-study results and caveats: Ex vivo responses were dominated by HLA-C-restricted CMV-specific TCR beta clonotypes. Frequencies of public TCR beta families were cumulated, and this identified carriers of CMV plus the relevant HLA.

TCRdb itself ran the reads through MiXCR, one entry per CDR3 protein. This sample has 400,000 to 600,000 distinct CDR3 sequences, with roughly 46% found just once. As for this clonotype: The antigen remains undetermined.

Per germline, CDR1 SGHVT and CDR2 SQSDAQ. Trimming took off 5 bases at V and 5 bases at J, with 13 bases between the two ends. The CDR3 loop spans 13 amino acids. The sample consisted of cultured PBMCs, taken from culture after CMV antigen stimulation. The clonotype comes from a human donor in good health (CMV status not recorded). Some clones in this sample may be carry-over from other donors' samples. This chain links TRBV7-4 with TRBJ2-7; D gene uncertain. The CDR3 bases are TGTGCCAGCAGCCCCGACTTGGGCCACGAGCAGTACTTC. Encoded protein: CASSPDLGHEQYF.